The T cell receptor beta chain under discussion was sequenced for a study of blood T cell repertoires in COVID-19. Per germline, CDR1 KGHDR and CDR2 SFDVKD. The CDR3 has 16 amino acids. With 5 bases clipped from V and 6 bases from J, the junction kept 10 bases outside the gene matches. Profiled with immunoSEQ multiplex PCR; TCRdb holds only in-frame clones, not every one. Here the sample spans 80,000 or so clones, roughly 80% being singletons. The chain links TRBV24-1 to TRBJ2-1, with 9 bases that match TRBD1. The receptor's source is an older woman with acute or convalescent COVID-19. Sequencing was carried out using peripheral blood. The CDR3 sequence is CATSGTTGTGFNEQFF. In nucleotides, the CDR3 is TGTGCCACCAGTGGTACCACCGGGACAGGGTTCAATGAGCAGTTCTTC.